The 27 T cell receptor beta chains listed next were all sequenced from one sample in a study of technical replicates of blood from a few donors (dated by TCRdb to the late 2010s). Receptors were amplified or captured by the immunoSEQ multiplex PCR assay. Entries here come from immuneACCESS through TCRdb and include only in-frame sequences with V and J called. Some clones fail to appear in such tables; in the studies checked, an unresolved V gene covers under half of the shortfall, and the cause of the remainder is unknown. The sample records about 72,000 clones, 92% of which are singletons. Of the sample, roughly 0.41% is held by the ten largest clones. The material sequenced was T cells isolated from PBMCs. These receptors originate from a human donor in good health.

The V and J genes are TRBV5-6 and TRBJ2-2, with TRBD2 identical over 8 bases. In germline, CDR1 is SGHDT, CDR2 YYEEEE. Trimming cost V 2 bases and J 5 bases; bases outside gene matches: 8. The CDR3 has 16 residues. The CDR3 spells CASSFALAGRTGELFF. CDR3 nucleotides: TGTGCCAGCAGCTTCGCTCTAGCGGGTAGGACCGGGGAGCTGTTTTTT. The complete variable domain, with remaining parts taken from reference TRBV5-6 and TRBJ2-2, reads DAGVTQSPTHLIKTRGQQVTLRCSPKSGHDTVSWYQQALGQGPQFIFQYYEEEERQRGNFPDRFSGHQFPNYSSELNVNALLLGDSALYLCASSFALAGRTGELFFGEGSRLTVL.

This rearrangement joins TRBV2 to TRBJ1-4, with 7 bases lining up with TRBD1. The CDR3 is made up of 13 amino acids. The V gene end was trimmed by 10 bases and the J gene end by 7 bases; junction bases not matched to a gene: 9. Looked up from germline, CDR1 is SNHLY and CDR2 is FYNNEI. CDR3 DNA: TGTGCCACCAACGGGGCAGGGGGTGAAAAACTGTTTTTT. As protein: CATNGAGGEKLFF.

The J gene is TRBJ2-1, the V gene TRBV28; D possibly corresponds to TRBD1 (6 bases). The V end was cut by 4 bases, the J end by 2 bases, with 12 bases between. This CDR3 has 15 amino acids. CDR1 MDHEN and CDR2 SYDVKM come from the germline V gene. CDR3 bases: TGTGCCAGCAGTTACCAACAGGGACCCTACAATGAGCAGTTCTTC. Translation gives CASSYQQGPYNEQFF.

The chain combines TRBV6-5 with TRBJ2-1; D call uncertain. Trimming took off 5 bases at V and 0 bases at J, with 11 bases between the two ends. The CDR3 is 15 residues long. Germline CDR1 is MNHEY and CDR2 is SVGAGI. The CDR3 DNA follows: TGTGCCAGCAGTCAAACTTGGAGCTCCTACAATGAGCAGTTCTTC. Amino acid sequence: CASSQTWSSYNEQFF.

Only one count was recorded for this clone. The chain recombines TRBV5-4 with TRBJ1-4; 8 bases are a match to TRBD1. CDR3 length: 15 amino acids. The ends lost 5 bases at V and 2 bases at J; junction bases unmatched: 5. Per germline, CDR1 SGHNT and CDR2 YYREEE (reference sequence). CDR3 protein: CASRAQGETNEKLFF. The CDR3 bases are TGTGCCAGCAGAGCACAGGGGGAGACTAATGAAAAACTGTTTTTT.

This rearrangement joins TRBV28 to TRBJ2-7, with D tentatively TRBD1 (5 bases). The germline gives CDR1 MDHEN, CDR2 SYDVKM. CDR3 length equals 14 residues. The germline V and J ends were trimmed by 3 bases and 0 bases, with 9 bases remaining between them. CDR3 bases: TGTGCCAGCAGTTTTCCAGGGAACTCCTACGAGCAGTACTTC. This translates into CASSFPGNSYEQYF. Together with reference TRBV28 and TRBJ2-7, the CDR3 gives the full variable domain: DVKVTQSSRYLVKRTGEKVFLECVQDMDHENMFWYRQDPGLGLRLIYFSYDVKMKEKGDIPEGYSVSREKKERFSLILESASTNQTSMYLCASSFPGNSYEQYFGPGTRLTVT.

The chain carries TRBV7-9 and TRBJ2-5, with D unclear. This CDR3 has 12 residues. The V gene's germline CDR1 is SEHNR and CDR2 FQNEAQ (reference sequence). Trimming removed 5 bases from V and 1 base from J, with 5 bases in between. The CDR3: CASSVFQETQYF. The CDR3 DNA follows: TGTGCCAGCAGCGTATTCCAAGAGACCCAGTACTTC.

The gene calls are TRBV6-1 and TRBJ2-7, with 9 bases fitting TRBD2. From germline, CDR1 is MNHNS and CDR2 SASEGT. This CDR3 is built from 14 residues. The V gene end was trimmed by 3 bases and the J gene end by 2 bases; junction bases not matched to a gene: 2. The CDR3 loop is CASSELAGAYEQYF. CDR3 nucleotide sequence: TGTGCCAGCAGTGAGTTAGCGGGAGCCTACGAGCAGTACTTC.

The chain links TRBV19 to TRBJ2-5, with TRBD1 matching 7 bases. CDR3 length: 15 amino acids. Germline CDR1 and CDR2: LNHDA and SQIVND (reference sequence). V was clipped by 8 bases and J by 3 bases; unmatched bases: 12. The CDR3 bases are TGTGCCAGTCACTCTCACGGGACAGCAGAAGAGACCCAGTACTTC. This gives the protein CASHSHGTAEETQYF. The full variable domain, completed using reference TRBV19 and TRBJ2-5, is DGGITQSPKYLFRKEGQNVTLSCEQNLNHDAMYWYRQDPGQGLRLIYYSQIVNDFQKGDIAEGYSVSREKKESFPLTVTSAQKNPTAFYLCASHSHGTAEETQYFGPGTRLLVL.

The chain links TRBV5-1 to TRBJ2-3, with 7 nucleotides matching TRBD2. After removal of 4 bases from V and 10 bases from J, the junction contained 3 bases not matched to a gene. The CDR3 length is 11 residues. Germline V CDR1 and CDR2: SGHRS, YFSETQ. This CDR3 reads CASSSGTAQYF. For the CDR3, the DNA is TGCGCCAGCAGCAGCGGGACTGCGCAGTATTTT.

The DNA of the CDR3 is TGTGCCAGCAGCGAGACGCCAGCGCTCGAGCAGTACTTC. Its protein is CASSETPALEQYF. The rearrangement uses TRBV9 and TRBJ2-7, with D uncertain. Germline loops: CDR1 SGDLS, CDR2 YYNGEE. CDR3 length: 13 amino acids. With 3 bases removed from V and 6 bases from J, the gap between germline ends came to 13 bases. Variable domain in full (rest from reference TRBV9 and TRBJ2-7): DSGVTQTPKHLITATGQRVTLRCSPRSGDLSVYWYQQSLDQGLQFLIQYYNGEERAKGNILERFSAQQFPDLHSELNLSSLELGDSALYFCASSETPALEQYFGPGTRLTVT.

V gene TRBV4-1 combines with J gene TRBJ2-3, with D maybe TRBD2 (7 bases). With 0 bases removed from V and 3 bases from J, the gap between germline ends came to 10 bases. CDR1 and CDR2 (germline): MGHRA, YSYEKL. The CDR3 has 15 residues. The DNA of the CDR3 is TGCGCCAGCAGCCAAGATGAGGGGGGGACAGATACGCAGTATTTT. Translation: CASSQDEGGTDTQYF.

The chain uses TRBV7-8 and TRBJ2-3; TRBD1 matches 7 bases. The CDR3 loop spans 16 amino acids. Germline V CDR1 and CDR2: SGHVS, FQNEAQ. The junction had 12 bases not matched to a gene; V was cut back by 7 bases and J by 2 bases. The CDR3 region has the DNA TGTGCCAGCACCCGAACAGGGACAGTAATCACAGATACGCAGTATTTT. Its translation: CASTRTGTVITDTQYF.

This chain connects TRBV19 to TRBJ2-7; 10 nucleotides match TRBD2. The CDR3 loop spans 14 amino acids. Germline V gene lookup returns CDR1 LNHDA and CDR2 SQIVND (reference sequence). Trimming cost V 3 bases and J 7 bases; bases outside gene matches: 6. The DNA of the CDR3 is TGTGCCAGTAGTATCCTAGCGGGAGCTTGGGAGCAGTACTTC. Protein: CASSILAGAWEQYF.

This clone was counted once. This chain uses TRBV19 with TRBJ2-1; TRBD2 agrees at 7 bases. V lost 3 bases to trimming and J lost 4 bases; unmatched junction nucleotides: 3. The CDR3 totals 14 residues. The germline CDR1 and CDR2 sequences are LNHDA and SQIVND (reference sequence). DNA for the CDR3: TGTGCCAGTAGTATGGGTAGCGGGTACAATGAGCAGTTCTTC. Amino acid sequence: CASSMGSGYNEQFF.

The rearrangement joins TRBV5-4 to TRBJ2-7; 13 bases align to TRBD2. Germline values: CDR1 SGHNT, CDR2 YYREEE (reference sequence). The CDR3 consists of 14 residues. The junction had 6 bases not matched to a gene; V was cut back by 0 bases and J by 12 bases. For the CDR3, the DNA is TGTGCCAGCAGCTTGGGGACTAGCGGGAGAAGGTTGTACTTC. Translation gives CASSLGTSGRRLYF.

The chain uses TRBV2 and TRBJ2-2; no definite D call. Between the trimmed V and J ends, which lost 4 bases and 7 bases, there was a span of 19 bases. The CDR3 consists of 16 residues. Looked up from germline, CDR1 is SNHLY and CDR2 is FYNNEI. The CDR3 DNA is TGTGCCAGCAGTGGGCCCTCCGAAAGCGTCGGCGGGGAGCTGTTTTTT. This encodes CASSGPSESVGGELFF.

This chain uses TRBV7-8 with TRBJ2-1, with D uncertain. CDR1 is SGHVS, CDR2 FQNEAQ, per germline. Trimming took 1 base from V and 6 from J, leaving 10 bases between them. This CDR3 spans 14 amino acids. DNA of the CDR3: TGTGCCAGCAGCTTAGAATGGAGTGGCAATGAGCAGTTCTTC. Residues: CASSLEWSGNEQFF.

The chain is built from TRBV28 and TRBJ2-7; D possibly corresponds to TRBD2 (5 bases). V lost 6 bases, J lost 6 bases, and 18 bases lay in between. The CDR3 is 14 amino acids. Germline V CDR1 and CDR2: MDHEN, SYDVKM. The CDR3 coding sequence is TGTGCCAGCAGACCCGAGCGGTTATTTTTCGAGCAGTACTTC. Its protein is CASRPERLFFEQYF.

The J gene is TRBJ2-7, the V gene TRBV19; D is ambiguous. Germline loops: CDR1 LNHDA, CDR2 SQIVND (reference sequence). With 1 base removed from V and 4 bases from J, the gap between germline ends came to 8 bases. CDR3 length equals 13 residues. Here the CDR3 reads CASSIGHSYEQYF. Here the CDR3 DNA reads TGTGCCAGTAGTATAGGTCACTCTTACGAGCAGTACTTC.

The V call is TRBV9, the J call TRBJ2-3, with a weak D call TRBD2 (6 bases). This CDR3 spans 15 amino acids. V dropped 0 bases and J dropped 5 bases, with 13 bases sitting between them. Germline CDR1 and CDR2: SGDLS and YYNGEE. This chain's CDR3 is CASSVVAGFEDTQYF. As DNA, the CDR3 is TGTGCCAGCAGCGTAGTGGCGGGATTCGAAGATACGCAGTATTTT.

The rearrangement joins TRBV30 to TRBJ2-2; D uncertain. V was cut by 1 base and J by 1 base, with 16 bases left in between. Per germline, CDR1 GTSNPN and CDR2 SVGIG (reference sequence). This CDR3 region has 17 residues. CDR3 sequence: CAWSDNPWAGNTGELFF. Written as DNA, the CDR3 is TGTGCCTGGAGTGATAACCCGTGGGCAGGGAACACCGGGGAGCTGTTTTTT.

The V call is TRBV9, the J call TRBJ2-3; no clear D. V was trimmed by 7 bases and J by 14 bases, leaving 14 bases between them. The V gene's germline CDR1 is SGDLS and CDR2 YYNGEE. The CDR3 runs 10 residues. CDR3 loop: CASPLQVLYF. DNA of the CDR3: TGTGCCAGCCCGCTTCAGGTGCTGTATTTT.

The chain carries TRBV7-9 and TRBJ2-7, with no clear D. This CDR3 contains 13 residues. Germline V gene data show CDR1 as SEHNR and CDR2 as FQNEAQ (reference sequence). Trimming removed 1 base at V and 2 bases at J, with 6 bases between. The CDR3 loop reads CASSLDSTYEQYF. The CDR3 DNA sequence: TGTGCCAGCAGCTTAGACAGTACCTACGAGCAGTACTTC.

The chain employs TRBV6-1 and TRBJ2-5; 12 bases line up with TRBD1. V lost 4 bases, J lost 5 bases, and 8 bases stayed unmatched. This CDR3 contains 16 residues. Germline V gives CDR1 MNHNS, CDR2 SASEGT. CDR3 residues: CASSGGTGGARETQYF. The CDR3 bases are TGTGCCAGCAGTGGGGGGACAGGGGGCGCGAGGGAGACCCAGTACTTC.

The rearrangement links TRBV5-1 to TRBJ2-3, with a possible D match to TRBD2 (6 bases). The CDR3 has 15 residues. Trimming pared 4 bases from V and 2 bases from J, leaving 14 bases between. The germline CDR1 and CDR2 sequences are SGHRS and YFSETQ. CDR3 sequence reads: CASSLGSPSTDTQYF. The CDR3 coding sequence is TGCGCCAGCAGCCTCGGGAGCCCCTCCACAGATACGCAGTATTTT.

The chain carries TRBV30 and TRBJ1-1; D is possibly TRBD1 (6 bases). V was cut by 3 bases and J by 3 bases, with 11 bases left in between. Germline CDR1 reads GTSNPN; CDR2 reads SVGIG (reference sequence). The CDR3 runs to 13 residues. CDR3 sequence (DNA): TGTGCCTGGAGCCCAGGGGCGGACACTGAAGCTTTCTTT. This sequence encodes CAWSPGADTEAFF.